A single sample is the source of the 14 T cell receptor beta chains below, sequenced in a study of blood T cell repertoires in COVID-19. Here immunoSEQ multiplex PCR was the method, and the copy in TCRdb shows in-frame clones only, minus some. The data hold under 300,000 clones, with about nine tenths observed a single time. Sequencing was carried out using peripheral blood. Receptors originate from a man in his fifties or sixties with acute or convalescent COVID-19.

The rearrangement uses TRBV5-1 and TRBJ2-7; D gene uncertain. V was pared by 0 bases and J by 6 bases, with 10 bases between. The CDR3 loop spans 13 amino acids. The germline V gene has CDR1 SGHRS and CDR2 YFSETQ. CDR3 protein: CASSLELASEQYF. CDR3 nucleotide sequence: TGCGCCAGCAGCTTGGAGTTAGCCTCCGAGCAGTACTTC.

This chain uses TRBV5-4 with TRBJ2-5; a weak D match, TRBD2 (5 bases). Germline-derived CDR1 and CDR2 are SGHNT and YYREEE (reference sequence). This CDR3 is built from 16 residues. Trimming stripped 0 bases from V and 4 bases from J, with 16 bases between. The CDR3 region is CASSLGTLPGGETQYF. The CDR3 DNA reads TGTGCCAGCAGCTTGGGGACCCTCCCTGGAGGAGAGACCCAGTACTTC.

V is TRBV7-2 and J is TRBJ2-3; 9 bases line up with TRBD2. V gave up 3 bases and J gave up 0 bases; unmatched junction bases: 10. Germline CDR1 is SGHTA and CDR2 is FQGNSA. The CDR3 spans 18 residues. CDR3 region: CASSFLAGKFGSTDTQYF. CDR3 DNA sequence: TGTGCCAGCAGCTTCCTAGCGGGGAAGTTTGGTAGCACAGATACGCAGTATTTT.

V and J are TRBV10-1 and TRBJ2-7; a possible D gene is TRBD1 (6 bases). The CDR3 runs 13 residues. Germline CDR1 reads WNHNN; CDR2 reads SYGVQD (reference sequence). With 2 bases removed from V and 2 bases from J, the gap between germline ends came to 7 bases. In nucleotides, the CDR3 is TGCGCCAGCAGTGAGAACAGGGCCTACGAGCAGTACTTC. It translates to CASSENRAYEQYF.

The chain combines TRBV5-4 with TRBJ1-2; 11 bases are a match to TRBD1. Unmatched junction bases numbered 5, after V lost 5 bases and J lost 5 bases. Germline CDR1 is SGHNT and CDR2 is YYREEE (reference sequence). The CDR3 is made up of 14 amino acids. CDR3 in DNA: TGTGCCAGCAGTGGACAGGGGGCCCCTTATGGCTACACCTTC. Its translation is CASSGQGAPYGYTF.

This chain's CDR3 is CASSLANQGGDQPQHF. Here the CDR3 DNA reads TGTGCCAGCAGCTTAGCGAACCAGGGCGGCGATCAGCCCCAGCATTTT. This chain connects TRBV7-9 to TRBJ1-5, with TRBD1 as a possible D gene (5 bases). The germline V gene has CDR1 SEHNR and CDR2 FQNEAQ (reference sequence). The CDR3 totals 16 residues. Trimming removed 0 bases from V and 5 bases from J, with 14 bases in between.

This clone came up once. This chain's CDR3 is CASSSTVSFEAFF. CDR3 coding DNA: TGTGCCAGCAGCTCGACAGTGAGTTTTGAAGCTTTCTTT. V is TRBV13 and J is TRBJ1-1; maybe TRBD1 (5 bases). Germline V lookup: CDR1 PRHDT, CDR2 FYEKMQ (reference sequence). The CDR3 runs 13 residues. V gave up 4 bases and J gave up 7 bases, with 13 bases separating them.

The chain combines TRBV19 with TRBJ1-1; perhaps TRBD1 as D (5 bases). Trimming cost V 6 bases and J 3 bases, with 14 bases left between them. Germline lookup yields CDR1 LNHDA and CDR2 SQIVND (reference sequence). This CDR3 comprises 14 residues. The CDR3 sequence is CASRRGDEYTEAFF. The CDR3, as DNA: TGTGCCAGTAGAAGGGGCGACGAATACACTGAAGCTTTCTTT.

The V and J genes are TRBV3-1 (or the pseudogene TRBV3-2) and TRBJ2-2; no reliable D call. The CDR3 totals 13 residues. Germline-derived CDR1 and CDR2 are LGHDT and YNNKEL (reference sequence). The ends were cut back, 8 bases at V and 6 bases at J, with 13 bases in the middle. The CDR3 DNA follows: TGTGCCAGCGGCATCACAGTTTCCGGGGAGCTGTTTTTT. Translation: CASGITVSGELFF.

The chain employs TRBV2 and TRBJ1-2; 7 positions match TRBD1. The CDR3 length is 15 residues. After removal of 3 bases from V and 4 bases from J, the junction contained 8 bases not matched to a gene. The germline V gene has CDR1 SNHLY and CDR2 FYNNEI. CDR3 nucleotides: TGTGCCAGCAGTGAGTCGGGACAGCAAGTCTATGGCTACACCTTC. This translates into CASSESGQQVYGYTF.

This chain links TRBV12-5 with TRBJ1-4; D remains unclear. Per germline, CDR1 LGHNT and CDR2 FRNRAP. This CDR3 is 13 amino acids long. V was trimmed by 3 bases and J by 7 bases, leaving 9 bases between them. The CDR3 sequence is CASGFPNVEKLFF. Written as DNA, the CDR3 is TGTGCTAGTGGTTTCCCTAACGTTGAAAAACTGTTTTTT. The full variable domain, in which reference TRBV12-5 and TRBJ1-4 provide the parts outside the CDR3, is DARVTQTPRHKVTEMGQEVTMRCQPILGHNTVFWYRQTMMQGLELLAYFRNRAPLDDSGMPKDRFSAEMPDATLATLKIQPSEPRDSAVYFCASGFPNVEKLFFGSGTQLSVL.

This chain connects TRBV6-6 to TRBJ2-1, with D perhaps TRBD1 (5 bases). Germline CDR1 is MNHNY and CDR2 is SVGAGI (reference sequence). V lost 8 bases to trimming and J lost 0 bases, with 11 bases between them. This CDR3 has 14 residues. As DNA, the CDR3 is TGTGCCAGCTATGGGGCGAGCTCCTACAATGAGCAGTTCTTC. It yields the protein CASYGASSYNEQFF.

This chain uses TRBV19 with TRBJ1-5; TRBD1 might be the D (6 bases). CDR3 size: 14 residues. Trimming cost V 4 bases and J 3 bases, with 10 bases left between them. CDR1 and CDR2 (germline): LNHDA, SQIVND (reference sequence). The CDR3, as DNA: TGTGCCAGTAGTACACAGGGTTCCAATCAGCCCCAGCATTTT. Its protein product is CASSTQGSNQPQHF.

The chain combines TRBV6-5 with TRBJ2-7; possibly TRBD1 for D (5 bases). Germline values: CDR1 MNHEY, CDR2 SVGAGI. Trimming shortened V by 6 bases and J by 2 bases, and 14 bases separated the two germline ends. The CDR3 is 14 amino acids. In nucleotides, the CDR3 is TGTGCCAGCAGGAAGGCGCCCAGGGCCTACGAGCAGTACTTC. Residues: CASRKAPRAYEQYF.